The 10 T cell receptor beta chains below all came from one sample that was sequenced in a study of control samples from healthy donors and cancer patients. The repertoire was sequenced with immunoSEQ multiplex PCR; TCRdb's copy has only in-frame clones and lacks some. The sample yields roughly 130,000 clones, about 95% seen once. The sequencing sample was made of blood. The origin of the receptors is a man aged 25-45 years in good health.

This sequence joins TRBV5-1 and TRBJ2-2; the match to TRBD2 covers 9 bases. The germline V gene encodes CDR1 SGHRS and CDR2 YFSETQ. There are 17 residues in the CDR3. V lost 1 base to trimming and J lost 8 bases; unmatched junction nucleotides: 12. CDR3 nucleotide sequence: TGCGCCAGCAGCTTGACCACCGGGACTAGCCCGATTGGGGAGCTGTTTTTT. Its protein is CASSLTTGTSPIGELFF.

V gene TRBV6-2 or TRBV6-3 combines with J gene TRBJ1-1; 9 nucleotides match TRBD1. J was trimmed by 3 bases and V by 1 base; bases with no gene match: 0. CDR3 length: 14 amino acids. The V gene's germline CDR1 is MNHEY and CDR2 SVGEGT. The CDR3 coding sequence is TGTGCCAGCAGTTACTGGACAGGGGACACTGAAGCTTTCTTT. Translation: CASSYWTGDTEAFF.

As for this clone: The same CDR3 is also encoded by other DNA sequences in this sample. The chain employs TRBV11-2 and TRBJ1-5; the D is unclear. CDR1 and CDR2 from the germline V gene are SGHAT and FQNNGV. V shed 1 base and J shed 6 bases, with 4 bases lying between them. This CDR3 spans 12 amino acids. The CDR3 DNA is TGTGCCAGCAGCTTAGGAGGTCAGCCCCAGCATTTT. It specifies CASSLGGQPQHF.

V and J are TRBV2 and TRBJ1-2, with TRBD1 as a possible D gene (5 bases). V was trimmed by 1 base and J by 8 bases, leaving 14 bases between them. The CDR3 consists of 14 residues. Germline V CDR1 and CDR2: SNHLY, FYNNEI. The CDR3 protein is CASSEDNRDLGYTF. The CDR3 bases are TGTGCCAGCAGTGAAGATAACCGGGACCTAGGCTACACCTTC. The variable domain in full, completed from reference TRBV2 and TRBJ1-2, reads EPEVTQTPSHQVTQMGQEVILRCVPISNHLYFYWYRQILGQKVEFLVSFYNNEISEKSEIFDDQFSVERPDGSNFTLKIRSTKLEDSAMYFCASSEDNRDLGYTFGSGTRLTVV.

CDR3 residues: CASSLVYRAGDQPQHF. Here the CDR3 DNA reads TGTGCCAGCAGCTTAGTATACAGGGCGGGGGATCAGCCCCAGCATTTT. The rearrangement links TRBV7-2 to TRBJ1-5, with D perhaps matching TRBD1 (6 bases). The germline V gene has CDR1 SGHTA and CDR2 FQGNSA. The CDR3 extends over 16 amino acids. V was cut by 1 base and J by 5 bases, with 15 bases left in between.

The V gene is TRBV27, the J gene TRBJ1-1, with a tentative D call TRBD1 (6 bases). The CDR3 covers 14 residues. V was pared by 5 bases and J by 4 bases, with 14 bases between. Germline V gene lookup returns CDR1 MNHEY and CDR2 SMNVEV (reference sequence). The CDR3 loop is CASSLIGGGTEAFF. The CDR3 DNA is TGTGCCAGCAGTCTGATAGGAGGGGGCACTGAAGCTTTCTTT.

V gene TRBV6-2 or TRBV6-3 combines with J gene TRBJ2-5; 9 bases map to TRBD1. There are 15 residues in the CDR3. V lost 5 bases and J lost 2; bases outside the gene matches: 6. Per the germline V gene, CDR1 is MNHEY and CDR2 is SVGEGT. As DNA, the CDR3 is TGTGCCAGCAGTAATCCCGGGACAGGGCAAGAGACCCAGTACTTC. It translates to CASSNPGTGQETQYF.

The chain carries TRBV30 and TRBJ2-1, with TRBD1 as a possible D gene (6 bases). V was cut by 5 bases and J by 9 bases, with 14 bases left in between. The length of the CDR3 is 12 residues. In germline, CDR1 is GTSNPN, CDR2 SVGIG (reference sequence). This CDR3 reads CAWARDRLEQFF. CDR3 coding DNA: TGTGCCTGGGCACGTGACAGGCTTGAGCAGTTCTTC.

V and J are TRBV28 and TRBJ1-2; D ambiguous. The ends were cut back, 6 bases at V and 4 bases at J, with 18 bases in the middle. The length of the CDR3 is 15 residues. Germline CDR1 and CDR2: MDHEN and SYDVKM. CDR3 bases: TGTGCCAGCAGCAGTCTTCCGGGCGATGGCTATGGCTACACCTTC. Its translation is CASSSLPGDGYGYTF.

The chain employs TRBV5-6 and TRBJ1-2; D is ambiguous. With 4 bases removed from V and 5 bases from J, the gap between germline ends came to 15 bases. The length of the CDR3 is 14 residues. CDR1 is SGHDT, CDR2 YYEEEE, per germline. The CDR3 spells CASSPRGLHYGYTF. The CDR3 DNA is TGTGCCAGCAGCCCCCGAGGGTTACATTATGGCTACACCTTC.